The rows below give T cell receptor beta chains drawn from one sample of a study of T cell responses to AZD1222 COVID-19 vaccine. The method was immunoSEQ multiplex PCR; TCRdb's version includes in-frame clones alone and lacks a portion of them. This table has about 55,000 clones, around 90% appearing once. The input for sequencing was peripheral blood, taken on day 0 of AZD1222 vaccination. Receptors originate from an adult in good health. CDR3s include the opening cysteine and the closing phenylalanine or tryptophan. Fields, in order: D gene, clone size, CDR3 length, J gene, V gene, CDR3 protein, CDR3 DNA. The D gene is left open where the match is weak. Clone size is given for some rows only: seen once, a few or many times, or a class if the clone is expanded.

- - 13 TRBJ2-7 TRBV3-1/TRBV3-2 CASSQGRTYEQYF TGTGCCAGCAGCCAAGGACGGACCTACGAGCAGTACTTC
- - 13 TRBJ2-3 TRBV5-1 CASSLGVADTQYF TGCGCCAGCAGCTTGGGTGTCGCAGATACGCAGTATTTT
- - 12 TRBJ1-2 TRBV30 CANGHRNYGYTF TGTGCCAATGGACATCGAAACTATGGCTACACCTTC
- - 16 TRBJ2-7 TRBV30 CAWSTGLWTATYEQYF TGTGCCTGGAGTACGGGGTTATGGACGGCTACCTACGAGCAGTACTTC
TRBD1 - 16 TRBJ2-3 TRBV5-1 CASSLAGTGGTDTQYF TGCGCCAGCAGCTTGGCTGGGACAGGGGGCACAGATACGCAGTATTTT
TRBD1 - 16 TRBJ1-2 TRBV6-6 CASRDGLGGGPYGYTF TGTGCCAGCAGGGACGGATTAGGGGGCGGTCCCTATGGCTACACCTTC
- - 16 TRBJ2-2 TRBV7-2 CASSFARPANTGELFF TGTGCCAGCAGCTTTGCGCGGCCCGCGAACACCGGGGAGCTGTTTTTT
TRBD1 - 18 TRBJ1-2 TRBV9 CASSVADRTGVGSYGYTF TGTGCCAGCAGCGTAGCTGACAGGACAGGGGTTGGGAGCTATGGCTACACCTTC
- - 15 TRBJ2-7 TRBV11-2 CASSLGRSSSYEQYF TGTGCCAGCAGCTTGGGACGGTCAAGCTCCTACGAGCAGTACTTC
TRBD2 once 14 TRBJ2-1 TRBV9 CASGGREVYNEQFF TGTGCCAGCGGAGGTCGGGAGGTTTACAATGAGCAGTTCTTC
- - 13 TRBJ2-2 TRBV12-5 CASGPNLAGELFF TGTGCTAGTGGCCCTAACCTGGCCGGGGAGCTGTTTTTT
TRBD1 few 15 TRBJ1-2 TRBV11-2 CASSRTGGRLYGYTF TGTGCCAGCAGCCGAACAGGGGGAAGGCTCTATGGCTACACCTTC
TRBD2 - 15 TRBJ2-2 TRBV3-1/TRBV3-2 CASSRLAGTPGELFF TGTGCCAGCAGCCGACTAGCGGGAACACCCGGGGAGCTGTTTTTT
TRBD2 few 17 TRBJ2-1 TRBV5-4 CASSLGVPSGWDNEQFF TGTGCCAGCAGCTTGGGTGTCCCTAGCGGGTGGGACAATGAGCAGTTCTTC
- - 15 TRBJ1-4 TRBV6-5 CAVGQYFAPNEKLFF TGTGCCGTAGGACAGTACTTCGCTCCCAATGAAAAACTGTTTTTT
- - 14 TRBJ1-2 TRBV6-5 CASSYRGRVRGYTF TGTGCCAGCAGTTACCGGGGACGGGTTCGTGGCTACACCTTC
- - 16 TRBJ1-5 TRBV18 CASSPSQGGGNQPQHF TGTGCCAGCTCACCATCGCAAGGGGGGGGCAATCAGCCCCAGCATTTT
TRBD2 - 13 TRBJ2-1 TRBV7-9 CASSYPSGSGQFF TGTGCCAGCAGCTATCCTAGCGGGAGTGGACAGTTCTTC
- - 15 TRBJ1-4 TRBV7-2 CASSFRGWSNEKLFF TGTGCCAGCAGCTTTCGAGGGTGGAGTAATGAAAAACTGTTTTTT
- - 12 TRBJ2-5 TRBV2 CASSESVETQYF TGTGCCAGCAGTGAGTCTGTAGAGACCCAGTACTTC
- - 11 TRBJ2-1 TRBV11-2 CASSSLGEQFF TGTGCCAGCAGCTCCTTGGGGGAGCAGTTCTTC
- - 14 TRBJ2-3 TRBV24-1 CATSGRGASDTQYF TGTGCCACCAGTGGGAGGGGAGCATCGGATACGCAGTATTTT
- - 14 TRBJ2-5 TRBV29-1 CSVEPTGRPETQYF TGCAGCGTTGAACCGACAGGGAGGCCAGAGACCCAGTACTTC
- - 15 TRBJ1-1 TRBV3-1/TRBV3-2 CASSPRGGSDTEAFF TGTGCCAGCAGCCCTCGTGGAGGGTCGGACACTGAAGCTTTCTTT
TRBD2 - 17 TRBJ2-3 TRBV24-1 CATSDAGTSGSRNTQYF TGTGCCACCAGTGACGCCGGGACTAGCGGGAGTCGAAACACGCAGTATTTT
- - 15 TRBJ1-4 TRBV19 CASSAGSGRSEKLFF TGTGCCAGTAGTGCCGGGAGTGGCAGGAGCGAAAAACTGTTTTTT
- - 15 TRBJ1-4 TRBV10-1 CASSPDRVKGEKLFF TGCGCCAGCAGTCCGGACCGGGTAAAAGGTGAAAAACTGTTTTTT
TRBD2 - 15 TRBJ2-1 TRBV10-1 CASSEAAGVKDEQFF TGCGCCAGCAGTGAGGCTGCGGGAGTTAAGGATGAGCAGTTCTTC
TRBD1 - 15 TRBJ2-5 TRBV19 CASSVYGTAIETQYF TGTGCCAGTAGCGTTTACGGGACAGCGATAGAGACCCAGTACTTC
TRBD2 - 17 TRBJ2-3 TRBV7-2 CASSPPGLARSTDTQYF TGTGCCAGCAGCCCGCCCGGACTAGCGAGGAGCACAGATACGCAGTATTTT
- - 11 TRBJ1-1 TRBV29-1 CSVVVNTEAFF TGCAGCGTTGTGGTGAACACTGAAGCTTTCTTT
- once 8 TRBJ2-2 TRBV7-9 CASSPRIF TGTGCCAGCAGCCCACGAATTTTT
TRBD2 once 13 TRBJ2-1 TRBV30 CAWSFRAGEGPFF TGTGCCTGGAGTTTCCGGGCGGGGGAGGGCCCGTTCTTC
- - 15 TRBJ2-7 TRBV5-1 CASSLVGGPSYEQYF TGCGCCAGCAGCTTGGTTGGGGGCCCTTCCTACGAGCAGTACTTC
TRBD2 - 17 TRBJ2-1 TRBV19 CASSSLSGGPGLNEQFF TGTGCCAGTAGTTCTCTAAGCGGGGGGCCCGGGTTGAATGAGCAGTTCTTC
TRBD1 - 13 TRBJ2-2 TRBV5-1 CASSFRQGQELFF TGCGCCAGCAGCTTCCGACAGGGTCAGGAGCTGTTTTTT
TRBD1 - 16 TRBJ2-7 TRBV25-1 CASRAETDRGTYEQYF TGTGCCAGCAGAGCCGAAACGGACAGGGGGACCTACGAGCAGTACTTC
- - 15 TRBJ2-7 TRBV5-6 CASSLRLGVRYEQYF TGTGCCAGCAGCTTGCGGCTTGGGGTCAGGTACGAGCAGTACTTC
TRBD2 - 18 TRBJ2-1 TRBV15 CATSSPGLAAISYNEQFF TGTGCCACCAGCAGTCCGGGACTAGCGGCTATCTCCTACAATGAGCAGTTCTTC
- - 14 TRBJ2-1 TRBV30 CAWSTGKEHNEQFF TGTGCCTGGAGTACCGGAAAGGAGCATAATGAGCAGTTCTTC
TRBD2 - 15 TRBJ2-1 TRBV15 CATSRAGASYNEQFF TGTGCCACCAGCCGAGCGGGAGCGTCCTACAATGAGCAGTTCTTC
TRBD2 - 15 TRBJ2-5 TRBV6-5 CASSSVGRQEETQYF TGTGCCAGCAGTTCGGTCGGGAGGCAGGAGGAGACCCAGTACTTC
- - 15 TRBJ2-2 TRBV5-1 CASSRRLDDTGELFF TGCGCCAGCAGCCGCAGACTAGACGACACCGGGGAGCTGTTTTTT
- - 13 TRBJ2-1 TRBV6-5 CASSSLGALEQFF TGTGCCAGCAGTTCTCTCGGGGCCCTTGAGCAGTTCTTC
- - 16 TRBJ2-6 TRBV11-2 CASSLDLQGWANVLTF TGTGCCAGCAGCTTAGATCTACAGGGCTGGGCCAACGTCCTGACTTTC
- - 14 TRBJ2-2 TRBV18 CASSPVSATGELFF TGTGCCAGCTCACCCGTAAGCGCTACCGGGGAGCTGTTTTTT
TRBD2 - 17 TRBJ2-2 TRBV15 CATSRDQRLAYTGELFF TGTGCCACCAGCAGAGATCAAAGACTAGCGTACACCGGGGAGCTGTTTTTT
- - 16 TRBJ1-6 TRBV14 CASSQGMSSYNSPLHF TGTGCCAGCAGCCAGGGCATGAGCTCCTATAATTCACCCCTCCACTTT
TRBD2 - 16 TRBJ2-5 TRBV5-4 CASSLEALAGVETQYF TGTGCCAGCAGCTTGGAGGCACTAGCGGGAGTGGAGACCCAGTACTTC
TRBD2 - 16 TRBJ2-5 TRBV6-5 CASSSTGTSGQETQYF TGTGCCAGCAGTTCAACAGGGACTAGCGGCCAAGAGACCCAGTACTTC
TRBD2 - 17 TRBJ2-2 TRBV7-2 CASSARAGAPNTGELFF TGTGCCAGCAGCGCACGAGCGGGAGCGCCGAACACCGGGGAGCTGTTTTTT